The clone carrying this T cell receptor beta chain was observed a handful of times. The sample is drawn from a study of shared clonotypes between healthy human individuals. Libraries were prepared by immunoSEQ multiplex PCR; TCRdb keeps only in-frame clonotypes and omits some of them. The repertoire consists of over a million clones, with about 70% occurring once and the leading ten covering roughly 1.5%. CDR3 size: 17 residues. The trim removed 5 bases at V and 4 bases at J, leaving 12 bases unmatched. Germline values: CDR1 SEHNR, CDR2 FQNEAQ (reference sequence). This chain uses TRBV7-9 with TRBJ2-3; TRBD1 matches 10 bases. The sequence was collected from a young man in good health. The sequenced sample consisted of memory CD4+ T cells sorted from blood. Subset given: CD45RA-negative fraction. Written as DNA, the CDR3 is TGTGCCAGCAGCCGCACTGAGAGACAGGGGGCGGCAGATACGCAGTATTTT. Its protein product is CASSRTERQGAADTQYF. The full variable domain, with the rest looked up from reference TRBV7-9 and TRBJ2-3, is DTGVSQNPRHKITKRGQNVTFRCDPISEHNRLYWYRQTLGQGPEFLTYFQNEAQLEKSRLLSDRFSAERPKGSFSTLEIQRTEQGDSAMYLCASSRTERQGAADTQYFGPGTRLTVL.